These 28 T cell receptor beta chains were all obtained from the same sample, sequenced in a study of T cell responses to AZD1222 COVID-19 vaccine. Libraries were prepared by immunoSEQ multiplex PCR; TCRdb keeps only in-frame clonotypes and omits some of them. This table has some 120,000 clones, about 94% appearing once. Material: peripheral blood, obtained on day 0 of AZD1222 vaccination. The receptors here all came from an adult in good health.

J is TRBJ2-6 and V is TRBV2; D call uncertain. There are 12 residues in the CDR3. The V end was cut by 6 bases, the J end by 0 bases, with 0 bases between. The germline V gene encodes CDR1 SNHLY and CDR2 FYNNEI. The CDR3, as DNA: TGTGCCAGCAGCTCTGGGGCCAACGTCCTGACTTTC. It is translated as CASSSGANVLTF.

The chain combines TRBV27 with TRBJ2-2, with D tentatively TRBD1 or TRBD2 (5 bases each). The CDR3 is made up of 16 amino acids. V was clipped by 2 bases and J by 4 bases, with 14 bases between them. Germline CDR1 is MNHEY and CDR2 is SMNVEV (reference sequence). CDR3 amino acids: CASSLAGGRGTGELFF. The CDR3, as DNA: TGTGCCAGCAGTTTAGCAGGAGGAAGGGGCACCGGGGAGCTGTTTTTT.

This chain links TRBV6-5 with TRBJ1-1; D might be TRBD1 (5 bases). The CDR3 runs to 13 residues. V was clipped by 4 bases and J by 8 bases, with 14 bases between them. Germline CDR1 is MNHEY and CDR2 is SVGAGI. CDR3 DNA sequence: TGTGCCAGCAGTTGGGGGGAAAGGGGAGAAGCTTTCTTT. It codes for CASSWGERGEAFF.

The chain is built from TRBV2 and TRBJ1-2, with TRBD1 identical over 8 bases. The CDR3 is made up of 15 amino acids. Germline V gives CDR1 SNHLY, CDR2 FYNNEI. V lost 0 bases to trimming and J lost 3 bases; unmatched junction nucleotides: 3. CDR3 residues: CASSEARGRDYGYTF. CDR3 coding DNA: TGTGCCAGCAGTGAAGCCAGGGGGCGCGACTATGGCTACACCTTC.

The CDR3 loop is CASSSPVRTRETQYF. CDR3 bases: TGTGCCAGCAGTTCCCCGGTCCGGACTCGAGAGACCCAGTACTTC. The chain employs TRBV28 and TRBJ2-5; tentative D call: TRBD2 (5 bases). Trimming cost V 4 bases and J 4 bases, with 16 bases left between them. The CDR3 consists of 15 residues. Germline V gene lookup returns CDR1 MDHEN and CDR2 SYDVKM.

J is TRBJ1-2 and V is TRBV9; 7 positions agree with TRBD1. The germline CDR1 and CDR2 sequences are SGDLS and YYNGEE. V trimming: 4 bases; J trimming: 4 bases; junction bases outside the gene matches: 13. CDR3 length equals 16 residues. CDR3 nucleotides: TGTGCCAGCAGCACAGGGGTGCTGCAGGGTGGCTATGGCTACACCTTC. Its translation: CASSTGVLQGGYGYTF.

V and J are TRBV5-1 and TRBJ1-1; no firm D call. Germline values: CDR1 SGHRS, CDR2 YFSETQ. V lost 0 bases and J lost 0, with 6 bases in between. The CDR3 covers 14 residues. In DNA form, the CDR3 reads TGCGCCAGCAGCTTGGGGGCCCTGAACACTGAAGCTTTCTTT. This encodes CASSLGALNTEAFF.

This chain links TRBV11-2 with TRBJ2-5, with 9 bases lining up with TRBD2. Germline V CDR1 and CDR2: SGHAT, FQNNGV. V shed 1 base, J shed 4 bases, and the junction held 10 bases outside the gene matches. CDR3 length equals 17 residues. The CDR3 protein is CASSLASLAGARETQYF. Written as DNA, the CDR3 is TGTGCCAGCAGCTTAGCTTCTTTAGCGGGAGCACGAGAGACCCAGTACTTC. Supplemented by reference TRBV11-2 and TRBJ2-5, the full variable domain reads EAGVAQSPRYKIIEKRQSVAFWCNPISGHATLYWYQQILGQGPKLLIQFQNNGVVDDSQLPKDRFSAERLKGVDSTLKIQPAKLEDSAVYLCASSLASLAGARETQYFGPGTRLLVL.

V gene TRBV7-9 combines with J gene TRBJ2-1, with TRBD2 matching 7 bases. CDR1 SEHNR and CDR2 FQNEAQ come from the germline V gene (reference sequence). J was trimmed by 7 bases and V by 5 bases; bases with no gene match: 14. There are 16 residues in the CDR3. CDR3 sequence reads: CASSPPRTSSANEQFF. CDR3 nucleotide sequence: TGTGCCAGCAGCCCCCCCAGGACTAGTTCAGCAAATGAGCAGTTCTTC.

This rearrangement joins TRBV4-1 to TRBJ2-7; D ambiguous. CDR1 and CDR2 (germline): MGHRA, YSYEKL. The CDR3 extends over 17 amino acids. The V end was cut by 0 bases, the J end by 6 bases, with 21 bases between. CDR3 sequence: CASSQDKSGWARAEQYF. The CDR3 DNA follows: TGCGCCAGCAGCCAAGATAAAAGTGGTTGGGCTAGAGCCGAGCAGTACTTC.

This chain joins TRBV18 and TRBJ2-7; D is unclear. There are 13 residues in the CDR3. Looked up from germline, CDR1 is KGHSH and CDR2 is LQKENI. V was clipped by 2 bases and J by 1 base, with 6 bases between them. The CDR3 nucleotides read TGTGCCAGCTCACCAATTGGTTCCTACGAGCAGTACTTC. Translation: CASSPIGSYEQYF.

For the CDR3, the DNA is TGTGCCATAGGGGATCATGCCGGGGTGGGTTTCCAAGAGACCCAGTACTTC. This gives the protein CAIGDHAGVGFQETQYF. The chain joins TRBV28 to TRBJ2-5; D may be TRBD1 or TRBD2 (5 bases each). The germline gives CDR1 MDHEN, CDR2 SYDVKM. There are 17 residues in the CDR3. V was pared by 10 bases and J by 1 base, with 25 bases between. The variable domain in full, completed from reference TRBV28 and TRBJ2-5, reads DVKVTQSSRYLVKRTGEKVFLECVQDMDHENMFWYRQDPGLGLRLIYFSYDVKMKEKGDIPEGYSVSREKKERFSLILESASTNQTSMYLCAIGDHAGVGFQETQYFGPGTRLLVL.

The rearrangement uses TRBV4-2 and TRBJ2-7; D may be TRBD1 (5 bases). CDR3 length: 14 amino acids. From germline, CDR1 is LGHNA and CDR2 YNFKEQ. V was trimmed by 1 base and J by 6 bases, leaving 13 bases between them. The CDR3 sequence is CASSQGIGQSEQYF. The CDR3 DNA sequence: TGTGCCAGCAGCCAAGGAATTGGACAAAGCGAGCAGTACTTC.

The genes are TRBV19 and TRBJ2-3, with 7 bases matching TRBD2. Germline CDR1 LNHDA, CDR2 SQIVND (reference sequence). V trimming: 2 bases; J trimming: 5 bases; junction bases outside the gene matches: 10. The CDR3 runs 16 residues. Here the CDR3 reads CASSISVGGRIDTQYF. The CDR3 DNA follows: TGTGCCAGTAGTATATCCGTGGGCGGGAGAATAGATACGCAGTATTTT.

This clone occurred once. The chain carries TRBV28 and TRBJ1-2, with TRBD1 identical over 7 bases. J was trimmed by 5 bases and V by 1 base; bases with no gene match: 7. Germline V gene sequence: CDR1 MDHEN, CDR2 SYDVKM. This CDR3 is built from 15 residues. In nucleotides, the CDR3 is TGTGCCAGCAGTTTATTTCGGACAGGCGATTATGGCTACACCTTC. Encoded protein: CASSLFRTGDYGYTF.

The CDR3 DNA follows: TGTGCCAGTAGTTGGACGGAGGACACTGAAGCTTTCTTT. It translates to CASSWTEDTEAFF. The chain employs TRBV19 and TRBJ1-1; D gene ambiguous. This CDR3 is 13 amino acids long. The germline gives CDR1 LNHDA, CDR2 SQIVND (reference sequence). V was cut by 5 bases and J by 3 bases, with 10 bases left in between.

The rearrangement links TRBV6-6 to TRBJ1-3, with a tentative D call TRBD1 (5 bases). Germline V gives CDR1 MNHNY, CDR2 SVGAGI (reference sequence). The CDR3 has 15 amino acids. V dropped 7 bases and J dropped 0 bases, with 13 bases sitting between them. CDR3 amino acids: CASTEGAYSGNTIYF. The CDR3 DNA follows: TGTGCCAGCACCGAAGGGGCCTACTCTGGAAACACCATATATTTT.

The chain recombines TRBV10-3 with TRBJ2-7; 13 nucleotides agree with TRBD2. The germline V gene has CDR1 ENHRY and CDR2 SYGVKD. The length of the CDR3 is 17 residues. V shed 6 bases and J 0 bases; nucleotides not matched to a gene: 8. As DNA, the CDR3 is TGTGCCATCAGCCGGACTAGCGGGAGCCATAGCTCCTACGAGCAGTACTTC. Its protein product is CAISRTSGSHSSYEQYF.

V is TRBV9 and J is TRBJ2-6; D possibly corresponds to TRBD2 (5 bases). Germline V gives CDR1 SGDLS, CDR2 YYNGEE. Trimming pared 0 bases from V and 2 bases from J, leaving 12 bases between. This CDR3 comprises 17 residues. The chain's CDR3 is CASSVGDPRAGANVLTF. CDR3 DNA sequence: TGTGCCAGCAGCGTAGGAGACCCGCGGGCTGGGGCCAACGTCCTGACTTTC.

The rearrangement joins TRBV4-2 to TRBJ2-1; 7 nucleotides align to TRBD2. The CDR3 consists of 20 residues. The germline CDR1 and CDR2 sequences are LGHNA and YNFKEQ. V trimming: 0 bases; J trimming: 0 bases; junction bases outside the gene matches: 14. In DNA, the CDR3 is TGTGCCAGCAGCCAAGATCAGGTTTTGGGAGGGGCTTACTCCTACAATGAGCAGTTCTTC. Encoded protein: CASSQDQVLGGAYSYNEQFF.

J is TRBJ1-3 and V is TRBV2, with no clear D. This CDR3 is built from 11 residues. Germline V gene lookup returns CDR1 SNHLY and CDR2 FYNNEI. Trimming removed 1 base at V and 7 bases at J, with 2 bases between. The CDR3 protein is CASSEGNTIYF. The CDR3 DNA reads TGTGCCAGCAGTGAAGGTAACACCATATATTTT.

This clone was recorded a few times. The chain combines TRBV19 with TRBJ2-1, with a weak D call TRBD2 (5 bases). V shed 1 base and J shed 4 bases, with 11 bases lying between them. Per the germline V gene, CDR1 is LNHDA and CDR2 is SQIVND (reference sequence). The CDR3 contains 15 residues. The CDR3 DNA follows: TGTGCCAGTAGTATAGCGGAGGAAGGTTACAATGAGCAGTTCTTC. Translation: CASSIAEEGYNEQFF.

This chain connects TRBV7-3 to TRBJ2-3; the match to TRBD2 covers 12 bases. With V trimmed by 3 bases and J by 3 bases, 4 bases remained unmatched. In germline, CDR1 is SGHTA, CDR2 FQGTGA. This CDR3 has 16 amino acids. CDR3 sequence (DNA): TGTGCCAGCAGCTTGAGACTAGCGGGAGTAACAGATACGCAGTATTTT. It is translated as CASSLRLAGVTDTQYF.

The gene calls are TRBV7-6 and TRBJ2-5, with TRBD2 matching 9 bases. The CDR3 spans 15 residues. Germline lookup yields CDR1 SGHVS and CDR2 FNYEAQ. Trimming cost V 4 bases and J 4 bases; bases outside gene matches: 7. As DNA, the CDR3 is TGTGCCAGCAGCTATTATAGGCGGGAGGGAGAGACCCAGTACTTC. Translating it yields CASSYYRREGETQYF.

The J gene is TRBJ1-2, the V gene TRBV19; no reliable D call. This CDR3 spans 14 amino acids. V gave up 7 bases and J gave up 5 bases, with 17 bases separating them. From germline, CDR1 is LNHDA and CDR2 SQIVND (reference sequence). The CDR3 here is CASKVSQVAYGYTF. CDR3 DNA: TGTGCCAGTAAAGTCTCCCAGGTTGCATATGGCTACACCTTC.

The gene calls are TRBV27 and TRBJ2-4; 9 bases map to TRBD1. Germline CDR1 and CDR2: MNHEY and SMNVEV (reference sequence). The CDR3 totals 17 residues. Trimming took 0 bases from V and 2 from J; bases not matched to a gene: 5. The CDR3 nucleotides read TGTGCCAGCAGTTTATCCGGGACAGGGTACACCAAAAACATTCAGTACTTC. It translates to CASSLSGTGYTKNIQYF.

This clone was seen only once. The gene calls are TRBV6-2 or TRBV6-3 and TRBJ1-2, with unresolved D. Trimming left V 4 bases short and J 5 bases short, with 14 bases between. Germline V gives CDR1 MNHEY, CDR2 SVGEGT. The CDR3 spans 14 residues. In DNA, the CDR3 is TGTGCCAGCAGTTTCCCCGAAGGAAAGTATGGCTACACCTTC. This codes for CASSFPEGKYGYTF.

The rearrangement uses TRBV10-3 and TRBJ2-7; TRBD2 aligns across 10 bases. CDR1 and CDR2 from the germline V gene are ENHRY and SYGVKD. The CDR3 covers 15 residues. The trim removed 6 bases at V and 4 bases at J, leaving 9 bases unmatched. In DNA, the CDR3 is TGTGCCATCAGCAGTGGACTAGCGGAAAGATACGAGCAGTACTTC. Protein product: CAISSGLAERYEQYF.